This TCR beta chain is drawn from a study of T cell responses to AZD1222 COVID-19 vaccine. Notes on the study in general: Following two doses of AZD1222, Spike-specific TCR breadth and depth rose. Per reports, nearly half of all spike-specific TCRs target regions that are unmutated in variants. In a largely white British group with more females than males, clonal diversity was possibly underestimated. The study found vaccine-associated CD4 TCRs spanning spike, dominant at 160-218 and 743-854.

Regarding this clone: Antigen: not known.

Germline CDR1 reads LNHDA; CDR2 reads SQIVND (reference sequence). This CDR3 is built from 18 residues. J lost 0 bases, V lost 3 bases, and 9 bases had no gene match. Data came from immunoSEQ multiplex PCR; TCRdb stores just in-frame clones and leaves some out. The sample yields roughly 100,000 clones, roughly 88% seen once. This specimen consisted of peripheral blood, obtained on day 0 of AZD1222 vaccination. The genes are TRBV19 and TRBJ2-4, with 9 bases lining up with TRBD2. This TCR was sampled from an adult in good health. The CDR3 region is CASSISAGGAGAKNIQYF. In DNA form, the CDR3 reads TGTGCCAGTAGTATTAGTGCGGGAGGGGCCGGAGCCAAAAACATTCAGTACTTC.